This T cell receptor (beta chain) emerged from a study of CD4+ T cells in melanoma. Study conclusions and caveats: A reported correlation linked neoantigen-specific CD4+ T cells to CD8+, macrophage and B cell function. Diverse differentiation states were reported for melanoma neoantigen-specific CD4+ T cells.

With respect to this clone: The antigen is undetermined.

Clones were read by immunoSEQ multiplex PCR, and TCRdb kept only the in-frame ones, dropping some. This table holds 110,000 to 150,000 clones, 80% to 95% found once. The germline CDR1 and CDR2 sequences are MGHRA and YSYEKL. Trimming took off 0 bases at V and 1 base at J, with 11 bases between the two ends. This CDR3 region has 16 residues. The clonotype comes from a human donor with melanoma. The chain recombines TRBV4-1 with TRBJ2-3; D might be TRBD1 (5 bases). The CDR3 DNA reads TGCGCCAGCAGCCAAGACAGGGTAAGAGGCACAGATACGCAGTATTTT. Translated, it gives CASSQDRVRGTDTQYF.